This entry lists 22 T cell receptor beta chains sequenced from one sample in a study of cytomegalovirus exposure and HLA in healthy donors. Here immunoSEQ multiplex PCR was the method, and the copy in TCRdb shows in-frame clones only, minus some. The sample yields about 300,000 clones, roughly 90% seen once. The sequencing sample was made of PBMCs. The receptors here all came from a woman in her late teens or twenties in good health and CMV-seronegative.

The gene calls are TRBV29-1 and TRBJ1-5; 8 bases are shared with TRBD1. The V gene's germline CDR1 is SQVTM and CDR2 ANQGSEA. J was trimmed by 3 bases and V by 6 bases; bases with no gene match: 10. The CDR3 extends over 15 amino acids. CDR3 nucleotide sequence: TGCAGCGTGGAATTCGGACAGGGCCTCAATCAGCCCCAGCATTTT. Its translation: CSVEFGQGLNQPQHF.

V and J are TRBV15 and TRBJ2-7; D remains unclear. The germline V gene has CDR1 LNHNV and CDR2 YYDKDF (reference sequence). The V end was cut by 2 bases, the J end by 1 base, with 15 bases between. The CDR3 runs to 16 residues. The CDR3 sequence: CATSRPPSAGSYEQYF. The DNA for the CDR3 is TGTGCCACCAGCAGACCGCCCTCGGCAGGATCCTACGAGCAGTACTTC.

The rearrangement uses TRBV28 and TRBJ1-2; the D is unclear. This CDR3 is built from 15 residues. Deletions cut 2 bases from V and 4 bases from J, with 14 bases between. Germline CDR1 reads MDHEN; CDR2 reads SYDVKM. CDR3 bases: TGTGCCAGCAGTTTAAAAGGTACAGAAACCTATGGCTACACCTTC. Amino acid sequence: CASSLKGTETYGYTF.

The chain uses TRBV7-3 and TRBJ2-1; TRBD2 matches at 9 bases. V shed 0 bases and J 9 bases; nucleotides not matched to a gene: 18. Germline V gene lookup returns CDR1 SGHTA and CDR2 FQGTGA. This CDR3 is built from 19 residues. The CDR3 here is CASSLTWASGNPSIGEQFF. CDR3 nucleotide sequence: TGTGCCAGCAGCTTAACCTGGGCTAGCGGGAACCCCTCGATCGGTGAGCAGTTCTTC.

The V gene is TRBV9, the J gene TRBJ2-7; 7 bases are a match to TRBD1. The V gene end was trimmed by 0 bases and the J gene end by 6 bases; junction bases not matched to a gene: 3. This CDR3 has 13 amino acids. Looked up from germline, CDR1 is SGDLS and CDR2 is YYNGEE. CDR3 bases: TGTGCCAGCAGCGTAGGAGCAGGGGGCGAGCAGTACTTC. Protein: CASSVGAGGEQYF.

This chain uses TRBV28 with TRBJ2-5; TRBD2 matches 11 bases. The V and J ends lost 6 bases and 0 bases, in that order; junction bases with no gene match: 0. The length of the CDR3 is 14 residues. The germline V gene has CDR1 MDHEN and CDR2 SYDVKM. In DNA form, the CDR3 reads TGTGCCAGCAGGACTAGCGGGAACCAAGAGACCCAGTACTTC. This translates into CASRTSGNQETQYF.

The DNA of the CDR3 is TGTGCCAGCAGCTCCGACGGGACGAACACCGGGGAGCTGTTTTTT. It yields the protein CASSSDGTNTGELFF. The chain is built from TRBV7-3 and TRBJ2-2, with TRBD2 as a possible D gene (5 bases). Germline loops: CDR1 SGHTA, CDR2 FQGTGA. The ends were cut back, 4 bases at V and 0 bases at J, with 9 bases in the middle. The CDR3 is 15 amino acids.

This chain uses TRBV9 with TRBJ2-5; 7 nucleotides agree with TRBD2. Trimming at V came to 5 bases and at J to 3 bases, leaving 1 base not matched to a gene. The CDR3 length is 12 residues. From germline, CDR1 is SGDLS and CDR2 YYNGEE. The CDR3 DNA follows: TGTGCCAGCAGGGGGGGGGAAGAGACCCAGTACTTC. It yields the protein CASRGGEETQYF.

The chain employs TRBV29-1 and TRBJ1-5; 8 bases line up with TRBD1. The CDR3 extends over 12 amino acids. Germline values: CDR1 SQVTM, CDR2 ANQGSEA. V was clipped by 4 bases and J by 4 bases; unmatched bases: 0. CDR3 in amino acids: CSVGTGNQPQHF. CDR3 nucleotide sequence: TGCAGCGTTGGGACAGGGAATCAGCCCCAGCATTTT.

The rearrangement joins TRBV19 to TRBJ2-1; 10 bases agree with TRBD2. The germline gives CDR1 LNHDA, CDR2 SQIVND (reference sequence). The CDR3 is 16 amino acids. Trimming cost V 4 bases and J 9 bases; bases outside gene matches: 12. This CDR3 reads CASSTVGSGRSGEQFF. In DNA form, the CDR3 reads TGTGCCAGTAGTACGGTTGGTAGCGGGAGGTCGGGTGAGCAGTTCTTC.

The V gene is TRBV5-6, the J gene TRBJ2-7; TRBD2 matches at 8 bases. After removal of 0 bases from V and 2 bases from J, the junction contained 1 base not matched to a gene. CDR1 and CDR2 from the germline V gene are SGHDT and YYEEEE. The length of the CDR3 is 14 residues. The CDR3 loop reads CASSLEGLAYEQYF. For the CDR3, the DNA is TGTGCCAGCAGCTTGGAGGGACTAGCCTACGAGCAGTACTTC.

The CDR3 is CASSLGLAVGRGQETQYF. The CDR3 nucleotides are TGTGCCAGCAGCCTCGGACTAGCGGTAGGAAGGGGCCAAGAGACCCAGTACTTC. The chain carries TRBV9 and TRBJ2-5; 10 nucleotides match TRBD2. This CDR3 region has 18 residues. Germline loops: CDR1 SGDLS, CDR2 YYNGEE. V lost 4 bases, J lost 1 base, and 13 bases stayed unmatched.

This clone was picked up one time. V gene TRBV25-1 combines with J gene TRBJ2-1; 7 bases agree with TRBD2. The length of the CDR3 is 15 residues. The V segment lost 7 bases and the J segment 9 bases; nucleotides outside the gene matches: 15. The V gene's germline CDR1 is MGHDK and CDR2 SYGVNS. The CDR3: CASTQTSVTLTEQFF. CDR3 DNA sequence: TGTGCCAGCACCCAAACTAGCGTCACTCTCACTGAGCAGTTCTTC.

The sample holds a few counts of this clone. The chain employs TRBV30 and TRBJ2-1; D is perhaps TRBD2 (5 bases). In germline, CDR1 is GTSNPN, CDR2 SVGIG (reference sequence). V lost 8 bases and J lost 10, with 27 bases in between. This CDR3 is built from 15 residues. The CDR3, as DNA: TGTGCCCAATTGGGGAGTGGACCCCAGACAAGGGAGCAGTTCTTC. Translating it yields CAQLGSGPQTREQFF.

As regards this clone: One junction end disagrees with the germline gene, perhaps due to a read error. This chain connects TRBV7-2 to TRBJ2-5; a weak D match, TRBD2 (7 bases). This CDR3 is built from 12 residues. Germline values: CDR1 SGHTA, CDR2 FQGNSA. CDR3 sequence: CASRSRGRDYDF. CDR3 in DNA: TGTGCCAGCAGAAGCAGGGGAAGGGACTACGACTTC. Drawing the rest from reference TRBV7-2 and TRBJ2-5, the complete variable domain is GAGVSQSPSNKVTEKGKDVELRCDPISGHTALYWYRQSLGQGLEFLIYFQGNSAPDKSGLPSDRFSAERTGGSVSTLTIQRTQQEDSAVYLCASRSRGRDYDFGPGTRLLVL.

This clone was picked up one time. The chain joins TRBV28 to TRBJ2-7; possibly TRBD2 for D (5 bases). The CDR3 spans 13 residues. Per germline, CDR1 MDHEN and CDR2 SYDVKM. Trimming cost V 7 bases and J 2 bases, with 12 bases left between them. In nucleotides, the CDR3 is TGTGCCAGCAACTCCGGGGTCCCCTACGAGCAGTACTTC. Encoded protein: CASNSGVPYEQYF.

This clone appeared a few times. The genes are TRBV30 and TRBJ1-6; D not resolved. Between the trimmed V and J ends, which lost 0 bases and 9 bases, there was a span of 9 bases. The length of the CDR3 is 13 residues. CDR1 and CDR2 (germline): GTSNPN, SVGIG (reference sequence). The CDR3 protein is CAWSVYISSPLHF. In nucleotides, the CDR3 is TGTGCCTGGAGTGTGTATATCTCTTCACCCCTCCACTTT.

This sequence joins TRBV7-6 and TRBJ1-2; D is perhaps TRBD1 (5 bases). CDR1 is SGHVS, CDR2 FNYEAQ, per germline. This CDR3 is 17 amino acids long. Trimming took off 3 bases at V and 6 bases at J, with 23 bases between the two ends. The CDR3 DNA reads TGTGCCAGCAGCTTTGGGACTCTTCGGGGAATCTTCAATGGCTACACCTTC. Translating it yields CASSFGTLRGIFNGYTF. Complete variable domain (other parts from reference TRBV7-6 and TRBJ1-2): GAGVSQSPRYKVTKRGQDVALRCDPISGHVSLYWYRQALGQGPEFLTYFNYEAQQDKSGLPNDRFSAERPEGSISTLTIQRTEQRDSAMYRCASSFGTLRGIFNGYTFGSGTRLTVV.

The CDR3 nucleotides are TGTGCCAGCAGCATTAGCGGGAGCTACGAGCAGTACTTC. Translating gives CASSISGSYEQYF. This chain connects TRBV7-2 to TRBJ2-7, with 9 nucleotides matching TRBD2. Per the germline V gene, CDR1 is SGHTA and CDR2 is FQGNSA. CDR3 size: 13 residues. Trimming at V came to 5 bases and at J to 3 bases, leaving 2 bases not matched to a gene.

This sequence joins TRBV5-1 and TRBJ2-5; tentatively, D is TRBD2 (6 bases). Germline V gives CDR1 SGHRS, CDR2 YFSETQ. The CDR3 loop spans 15 amino acids. With 0 bases removed from V and 2 bases from J, the gap between germline ends came to 11 bases. CDR3 in amino acids: CASSLGGARQETQYF. The CDR3 nucleotides read TGCGCCAGCAGCTTGGGCGGGGCTCGGCAAGAGACCCAGTACTTC.

V is TRBV27 and J is TRBJ2-1, with a weak D call TRBD1 (5 bases). V lost 5 bases, J lost 0 bases, and 14 bases lay in between. The germline V gene encodes CDR1 MNHEY and CDR2 SMNVEV (reference sequence). This CDR3 is 16 amino acids long. This CDR3 reads CASSTELTDSYNEQFF. CDR3 DNA sequence: TGTGCCAGCAGTACAGAACTGACAGACTCCTACAATGAGCAGTTCTTC.

The chain combines TRBV5-4 with TRBJ2-1, with 7 bases matching TRBD2. The CDR3 has 15 amino acids. V trimming: 4 bases; J trimming: 2 bases; junction bases outside the gene matches: 6. In germline, CDR1 is SGHNT, CDR2 YYREEE (reference sequence). Here the CDR3 DNA reads TGTGCCAGCAGCCCGACTAGCCTTACCTACAATGAGCAGTTCTTC. Encoded protein: CASSPTSLTYNEQFF.